The next 23 T cell receptor beta chains were all read from a single sample in a study of T cell responses to AZD1222 COVID-19 vaccine. The assay was immunoSEQ multiplex PCR, and TCRdb's table has in-frame clones only and misses some. The sample has around 150,000 clones, roughly 93% seen once. The sequencing used peripheral blood, collected 28 days after the second AZD1222 dose. These receptors all come from an adult who received the AZD1222 COVID-19 vaccine.

This sequence joins TRBV5-4 and TRBJ1-2, with D maybe TRBD1 (6 bases). The CDR3 loop spans 15 amino acids. V was pared by 0 bases and J by 2 bases, with 11 bases between. Germline V CDR1 and CDR2: SGHNT, YYREEE (reference sequence). CDR3 DNA sequence: TGTGCCAGCAGCTTGGGACAAGGACAGAACTATGGCTACACCTTC. This gives the protein CASSLGQGQNYGYTF.

The genes are TRBV14 and TRBJ1-3, with no clear D. Trimming shortened V by 4 bases and J by 0 bases, and 7 bases separated the two germline ends. Germline V CDR1 and CDR2: SGHDN, FVKESK. The CDR3 runs to 14 residues. CDR3 amino acids: CASSRSYSGNTIYF. The CDR3 bases are TGTGCCAGCAGCCGGAGCTACTCTGGAAACACCATATATTTT.

The chain links TRBV2 to TRBJ1-2; TRBD1 is a possible D gene (5 bases). This CDR3 is built from 13 residues. Looked up from germline, CDR1 is SNHLY and CDR2 is FYNNEI. Trimming left V 4 bases short and J 4 bases short, with 10 bases between. This CDR3 reads CASSGDGVYGYTF. For the CDR3, the DNA is TGTGCCAGCAGTGGGGACGGCGTCTATGGCTACACCTTC. Full variable domain (missing parts from reference TRBV2 and TRBJ1-2): EPEVTQTPSHQVTQMGQEVILRCVPISNHLYFYWYRQILGQKVEFLVSFYNNEISEKSEIFDDQFSVERPDGSNFTLKIRSTKLEDSAMYFCASSGDGVYGYTFGSGTRLTVV.

V is TRBV6-5 and J is TRBJ1-5, with TRBD1 matching over 7 bases. The CDR3 is made up of 15 amino acids. CDR1 and CDR2 from the germline V gene are MNHEY and SVGAGI. Trimming at V came to 6 bases and at J to 2 bases, leaving 7 bases not matched to a gene. The CDR3 protein is CASSPFGTGNQPQHF. The CDR3 DNA is TGTGCCAGCAGCCCGTTCGGGACAGGCAATCAGCCCCAGCATTTT.

Notes on this clone: One junction end does not reproduce the germline sequence, and a read error may be involved. The chain is built from TRBV3-1 (or the pseudogene TRBV3-2) and TRBJ1-5, with D possibly matching TRBD1 (6 bases). CDR3 length equals 15 residues. CDR1 is LGHDT, CDR2 YNNKEL, per germline (reference sequence). The CDR3 coding sequence is TGTGCCAGCAGCAAAGATCAGGGGAGCGATCAGCCCCAGCATTTT. This translates into CASSKDQGSDQPQHF.

The gene calls are TRBV25-1 and TRBJ2-2; possibly TRBD2 for D (6 bases). This CDR3 is built from 12 residues. With 8 bases removed from V and 4 bases from J, the gap between germline ends came to 8 bases. Germline CDR1 is MGHDK and CDR2 is SYGVNS. For the CDR3, the DNA is TGTGCCAGCGGGGACTTCACCGGGGAGCTGTTTTTT. Protein: CASGDFTGELFF.

V usage is TRBV25-1 and J usage is TRBJ1-2, with no clear D. The CDR3 loop spans 12 amino acids. Germline assignment: CDR1 MGHDK and CDR2 SYGVNS. V lost 3 bases and J lost 5, with 7 bases in between. CDR3 nucleotides: TGTGCCAGCAGTGACAGCCGTTATGGCTACACCTTC. This encodes CASSDSRYGYTF.

The rearrangement joins TRBV3-1 (or the pseudogene TRBV3-2) to TRBJ1-5; no clear D gene. The CDR3 consists of 18 residues. Per the germline V gene, CDR1 is LGHDT and CDR2 is YNNKEL (reference sequence). The ends were cut back, 0 bases at V and 6 bases at J, with 21 bases in the middle. The CDR3 DNA follows: TGTGCCAGCAGCCAAGATTTTGGGCTCACAGAAGATCCTCAGCCCCAGCATTTT. It yields the protein CASSQDFGLTEDPQPQHF.

The chain is built from TRBV6-5 and TRBJ1-2; D may be TRBD1 (6 bases). V was shortened by 6 bases and J by 8 bases, with 22 bases between the two germline ends. This CDR3 has 15 amino acids. Germline assignment: CDR1 MNHEY and CDR2 SVGAGI. The CDR3 region has the DNA TGTGCCAGCAGCCTACGAACTCAAGGGACAACGGGCTACACCTTC. Its protein is CASSLRTQGTTGYTF.

The chain joins TRBV6-5 to TRBJ2-5; unclear D gene. Germline V CDR1 and CDR2: MNHEY, SVGAGI. This CDR3 spans 12 amino acids. The V end lost 4 bases, the J end lost 7 bases, and 10 bases lay between the germline ends. The CDR3 here is CASSWVEGTQYF. The CDR3 DNA reads TGTGCCAGCAGTTGGGTCGAAGGGACCCAGTACTTC.

V usage is TRBV2 and J usage is TRBJ1-2, with D possibly being TRBD1 (6 bases). V lost 6 bases and J 7 bases, leaving 18 bases between the germline ends. This CDR3 contains 14 residues. CDR1 SNHLY and CDR2 FYNNEI come from the germline V gene. In nucleotides, the CDR3 is TGTGCCAGCAGGCCGGAACAGGGTCTTTTTGGCTACACCTTC. Encoded protein: CASRPEQGLFGYTF. Filled out from reference TRBV2 and TRBJ1-2, the complete variable domain reads EPEVTQTPSHQVTQMGQEVILRCVPISNHLYFYWYRQILGQKVEFLVSFYNNEISEKSEIFDDQFSVERPDGSNFTLKIRSTKLEDSAMYFCASRPEQGLFGYTFGSGTRLTVV.

The count of this clone is one. V gene TRBV11-2 combines with J gene TRBJ2-1; no clear D gene. The V gene lost 0 bases and the J gene lost 6 bases, with 6 bases spanning the gap. The germline V gene encodes CDR1 SGHAT and CDR2 FQNNGV. The CDR3 has 13 amino acids. DNA of the CDR3: TGTGCCAGCAGCTTAGATCTGGTCAATGAGCAGTTCTTC. Translated: CASSLDLVNEQFF.

This sequence joins TRBV18 and TRBJ1-2, with D possibly matching TRBD1 (6 bases). The germline V and J ends were trimmed by 0 bases and 5 bases, with 16 bases remaining between them. The CDR3 is 16 residues long. Per germline, CDR1 KGHSH and CDR2 LQKENI. The CDR3 DNA reads as TGTGCCAGCTCACCACCCGGGGGGGGGCAACGGTATGGCTACACCTTC. Translation: CASSPPGGGQRYGYTF.

The chain is built from TRBV5-1 and TRBJ2-7; 7 bases align to TRBD2. CDR1 is SGHRS and CDR2 is YFSETQ in the germline V gene. The CDR3 is 16 residues long. Losses at the gene ends were 0 bases for V and 2 bases for J; bases not matched to a gene: 8. In nucleotides, the CDR3 is TGCGCCAGCAGCTTGGTGCGGGGGTCCATGGCCTACGAGCAGTACTTC. It codes for CASSLVRGSMAYEQYF.

This chain uses TRBV29-1 with TRBJ1-4; TRBD1 agrees at 7 bases. This CDR3 contains 12 residues. The germline V gene has CDR1 SQVTM and CDR2 ANQGSEA. V lost 7 bases and J lost 6; bases outside the gene matches: 5. The CDR3 protein is CSGTGTDEKLFF. The CDR3 DNA follows: TGCAGCGGAACCGGGACAGATGAAAAACTGTTTTTT.

The V and J genes are TRBV6-6 and TRBJ1-1, with TRBD1 identical over 9 bases. This CDR3 spans 14 amino acids. V was clipped by 7 bases and J by 0 bases; unmatched bases: 3. Germline CDR1 and CDR2: MNHNY and SVGAGI (reference sequence). CDR3 bases: TGTGCCAGCAATCGGGACAGGGTGAACACTGAAGCTTTCTTT. Protein sequence: CASNRDRVNTEAFF.

This rearrangement joins TRBV25-1 to TRBJ2-5; 8 bases agree with TRBD1. The V and J ends lost 6 bases and 5 bases, in that order; junction bases with no gene match: 8. CDR1 and CDR2 from the germline V gene are MGHDK and SYGVNS. This CDR3 comprises 14 residues. The CDR3 DNA sequence: TGTGCCAGCAGGAGGCAGGGGGCAGGGGAGACCCAGTACTTC. This gives the protein CASRRQGAGETQYF.

This clone was seen once. The gene calls are TRBV30 and TRBJ1-1; possibly TRBD1 for D (5 bases). Trimming left V 2 bases short and J 4 bases short, with 11 bases between. Germline V CDR1 and CDR2: GTSNPN, SVGIG (reference sequence). CDR3 length equals 13 residues. The CDR3 region is CAWSLNRFTEAFF. CDR3 nucleotide sequence: TGTGCCTGGAGTCTCAACAGGTTCACTGAAGCTTTCTTT. Combining the CDR3 with reference TRBV30 and TRBJ1-1 gives the whole variable domain SQTIHQWPATLVQPVGSPLSLECTVEGTSNPNLYWYRQAAGRGLQLLFYSVGIGQISSEVPQNLSASRPQDRQFILSSKKLLLSDSGFYLCAWSLNRFTEAFFGQGTRLTVV.

The CDR3 loop reads CASSLGPTGGDPGYTF. CDR3 DNA: TGCGCCAGCAGCTTGGGCCCGACAGGGGGCGATCCTGGCTACACCTTC. This chain links TRBV5-1 with TRBJ1-2; 10 bases line up with TRBD1. CDR3 length: 16 amino acids. J lost 7 bases, V lost 0 bases, and 9 bases had no gene match. The germline CDR1 and CDR2 sequences are SGHRS and YFSETQ.

The chain combines TRBV6-2 or TRBV6-3 with TRBJ2-6; D not resolved. Trimming left V 2 bases short and J 0 bases short, with 8 bases between. Germline loops: CDR1 MNHEY, CDR2 SVGEGT. CDR3 length equals 16 residues. The CDR3 sequence is CASSYDPSSGANVLTF. CDR3 DNA: TGTGCCAGCAGTTACGACCCATCCTCTGGGGCCAACGTCCTGACTTTC.

This chain connects TRBV6-5 to TRBJ1-2, with D uncertain. The CDR3 is made up of 12 amino acids. Trimming took 2 bases from V and 14 from J, leaving 15 bases between them. Per the germline V gene, CDR1 is MNHEY and CDR2 is SVGAGI. CDR3 sequence reads: CASSYRPPSLTF. The CDR3 nucleotides are TGTGCCAGCAGTTACCGACCCCCCTCCCTGACCTTC.

This clone was counted once. The CDR3 DNA sequence: TGTGCCAGCAGCCCGGGACAGGGGAGGACTAGCGGGAGCAGTGAGCAGTACTTC. Protein sequence: CASSPGQGRTSGSSEQYF. The chain uses TRBV7-2 and TRBJ2-7, with 13 bases fitting TRBD2. The germline gives CDR1 SGHTA, CDR2 FQGNSA. This CDR3 is 18 amino acids long. V shed 5 bases, J shed 7 bases, and the junction held 17 bases outside the gene matches.

This chain uses TRBV2 with TRBJ1-4; 7 nucleotides line up with TRBD1. The trim removed 8 bases at V and 8 bases at J, leaving 5 bases unmatched. From germline, CDR1 is SNHLY and CDR2 FYNNEI. The CDR3 runs 12 residues. CDR3 region: CASSTGVEKLFF. For the CDR3, the DNA is TGTGCCAGCTCTACAGGGGTAGAAAAACTGTTTTTT.